Listed here are 11 T cell receptor beta chains from one sample, sequenced in a study of blood T cell repertoires in COVID-19. Data came from immunoSEQ multiplex PCR; TCRdb stores just in-frame clones and leaves some out. The sample lists roughly 290,000 clones; roughly 85% were seen once. The specimen sequenced was PBMCs or T cells enriched from blood (not recorded which). These receptors were collected from a woman aged 35 to 49 who had recovered from COVID-19.

In this sample, this clone turned up a few times. The V gene is TRBV2, the J gene TRBJ2-1, with 11 bases aligning to TRBD2. This CDR3 has 14 residues. CDR1 is SNHLY and CDR2 is FYNNEI in the germline V gene. V trimming: 6 bases; J trimming: 12 bases; junction bases outside the gene matches: 10. CDR3 DNA: TGTGCCAGCAGACCTGGACTAGCGGGCTCGGGGCAGTTCTTC. Translating it yields CASRPGLAGSGQFF. Using reference TRBV2 and TRBJ2-1 for the parts outside the CDR3, the full variable domain is EPEVTQTPSHQVTQMGQEVILRCVPISNHLYFYWYRQILGQKVEFLVSFYNNEISEKSEIFDDQFSVERPDGSNFTLKIRSTKLEDSAMYFCASRPGLAGSGQFFGPGTRLTVL.

The CDR3 spells CASSLGVGARPYEQYF. CDR3 nucleotide sequence: TGCGCCAGCAGCTTGGGGGTGGGAGCCAGACCCTACGAGCAGTACTTC. The chain couples TRBV5-1 to TRBJ2-7, with TRBD2 as a possible D gene (5 bases). This CDR3 contains 16 residues. With 0 bases removed from V and 2 bases from J, the gap between germline ends came to 15 bases. Germline V gives CDR1 SGHRS, CDR2 YFSETQ.

J is TRBJ1-1 and V is TRBV3-1 (or the pseudogene TRBV3-2); D might be TRBD1 (5 bases). V lost 1 base and J lost 1, with 7 bases in between. The CDR3 consists of 14 residues. Germline assignment: CDR1 LGHDT and CDR2 YNNKEL (reference sequence). The CDR3 DNA sequence: TGTGCCAGCAGCCAAGCAGGACAGAACACTGAAGCTTTCTTT. Residues: CASSQAGQNTEAFF.

The chain uses TRBV7-2 and TRBJ2-7; D may be TRBD2 (5 bases). V lost 1 base and J 7 bases, leaving 17 bases between the germline ends. Germline-derived CDR1 and CDR2 are SGHTA and FQGNSA. The CDR3 sequence is 15 residues long. In DNA form, the CDR3 reads TGTGCCAGCAGCTTAGGCGGCGGGTCCAATCGGGAGCAGTACTTC. Translating gives CASSLGGGSNREQYF.

The chain employs TRBV4-3 and TRBJ2-5, with 12 bases aligning to TRBD2. Germline loops: CDR1 LGHNA, CDR2 YSLEER. Trimming took 4 bases from V and 2 from J; bases not matched to a gene: 11. This CDR3 has 18 residues. CDR3 nucleotides: TGCGCCAGCAGCCTTTCTAGCGGGAGGGCGGGGAGTCAAGAGACCCAGTACTTC. It is translated as CASSLSSGRAGSQETQYF.

V usage is TRBV6-5 and J usage is TRBJ1-5; D gene unclear. V lost 4 bases and J lost 6, with 10 bases in between. This CDR3 is built from 13 residues. CDR1 and CDR2 from the germline V gene are MNHEY and SVGAGI. In DNA, the CDR3 is TGTGCCAGCAGTTCCGACGGGGTTCAGCCCCAGCATTTT. This sequence encodes CASSSDGVQPQHF.

The genes are TRBV7-2 and TRBJ1-1; no clear D. Trimming pared 6 bases from V and 7 bases from J, leaving 9 bases between. CDR3 size: 11 residues. Per germline, CDR1 SGHTA and CDR2 FQGNSA. CDR3 in DNA: TGTGCCAGCAGTTACACCATTGAAGCTTTCTTT. This gives the protein CASSYTIEAFF.

This chain links TRBV6-2 or TRBV6-3 with TRBJ1-2; 9 positions agree with TRBD1. Trimming at V came to 0 bases and at J to 7 bases, leaving 6 bases not matched to a gene. The germline V gene has CDR1 MNHEY and CDR2 SVGEGT. The CDR3 extends over 15 amino acids. The CDR3 nucleotides read TGTGCCAGCAGTTACTCCGGGACAGGGTCCGGTGGCTACACCTTC. It translates to CASSYSGTGSGGYTF.

On this clone: Other DNA variants within this sample encode the same CDR3. The genes are TRBV6-5 and TRBJ1-1; D gene uncertain. V lost 0 bases to trimming and J lost 1 base, with 6 bases between them. The CDR3 is 14 residues long. The V gene's germline CDR1 is MNHEY and CDR2 SVGAGI. CDR3: CASSYSGGNTEAFF. CDR3 coding DNA: TGTGCCAGCAGTTACTCCGGAGGGAACACTGAAGCTTTCTTT.

For this clone: The same CDR3 also results from other DNA sequences found in this sample. The rearrangement uses TRBV28 and TRBJ2-7; 8 nucleotides line up with TRBD1. The CDR3 totals 12 residues. Germline CDR1 reads MDHEN; CDR2 reads SYDVKM. The V gene end was trimmed by 6 bases and the J gene end by 3 bases; junction bases not matched to a gene: 1. The chain's CDR3 is CASRGQGYEQYF. CDR3 sequence (DNA): TGTGCCAGCAGAGGACAGGGCTACGAGCAGTACTTC.

This chain connects TRBV6-2 or TRBV6-3 to TRBJ2-1; TRBD1 aligns across 8 bases. The CDR3 is 15 residues long. The germline V gene has CDR1 MNHEY and CDR2 SVGEGT. With 2 bases clipped from V and 7 bases from J, the junction kept 7 bases outside the gene matches. CDR3 region: CASSYDDRGWNEQFF. CDR3 sequence (DNA): TGTGCCAGCAGTTACGACGACAGGGGTTGGAATGAGCAGTTCTTC.